This T cell receptor beta chain was recovered during a study of beta chain features in type 1 diabetes. Isolated RNA was reverse transcribed in full, so expressed TCRB transcripts were sequenced. The method was immunoSEQ multiplex PCR; TCRdb's version includes in-frame clones alone and lacks a portion of them. The table lists about 320,000 clones, 14% of them singletons. Overall study results and limits: Insertions were fewer and deletions more numerous at VDJ junctions in type 1 diabetes patients. Compared with healthy donors, patients appeared to share more similar naive, central memory and regulatory TCRB repertoires.

Germline V lookup: CDR1 WSHSY, CDR2 SAAADI. The V and J ends lost 10 bases and 0 bases respectively, with 15 bases between them. This CDR3 has 15 residues. For this clone: Its antigen is unknown.

Every single donor gave one heparinised blood draw, and these averaged around 110 mL. The chain has TRBV10-2 and TRBJ2-2; D call uncertain. The TCR sequence derives from a man in his thirties or forties in good health. Sequencing input: central memory CD4+ T cells from blood. The CDR3 DNA follows: TGCGCCACCCGGCCCCTTAAGTCGAACACCGGGGAGCTGTTTTTT. Protein product: CATRPLKSNTGELFF.